The 30 T cell receptor beta chains below come from one sample, sequenced in a study of blood T cell repertoires in COVID-19. TCRdb's table, derived via immunoSEQ multiplex PCR, lists solely in-frame clones and lacks some. The sample consists of 220,000 or so clones, around 83% of them appearing once. The sequencing input was PBMCs or T cells enriched from blood (not recorded which). The receptors originated from a woman between 40 and 50 years old who had recovered from COVID-19.

The gene calls are TRBV7-9 and TRBJ2-1, with TRBD2 matching over 9 bases. In germline, CDR1 is SEHNR, CDR2 FQNEAQ (reference sequence). The CDR3 has 15 amino acids. The V segment lost 2 bases and the J segment 8 bases; nucleotides outside the gene matches: 7. For the CDR3, the DNA is TGTGCCAGCAGCTTAAGTCTAGCGGGATTCTATGAGCAGTTCTTC. Amino acids: CASSLSLAGFYEQFF.

V is TRBV5-5 and J is TRBJ2-3; TRBD2 matches 7 bases. After removal of 2 bases from V and 5 bases from J, the junction contained 2 bases not matched to a gene. This CDR3 has 13 amino acids. Germline V CDR1 and CDR2: SGHKS, YYEKEE (reference sequence). This CDR3 reads CASSFREGDTQYF. The DNA of the CDR3 is TGTGCCAGCAGCTTTAGGGAGGGAGATACGCAGTATTTT. Drawing the rest from reference TRBV5-5 and TRBJ2-3, the complete variable domain is DAGVTQSPTHLIKTRGQQVTLRCSPISGHKSVSWYQQVLGQGPQFIFQYYEKEERGRGNFPDRFSARQFPNYSSELNVNALLLGDSALYLCASSFREGDTQYFGPGTRLTVL.

V is TRBV19 and J is TRBJ1-1; 7 positions match TRBD1. J was trimmed by 6 bases and V by 5 bases; bases with no gene match: 6. The CDR3 runs 13 residues. CDR1 is LNHDA, CDR2 SQIVND, per germline (reference sequence). CDR3 amino acids: CASSFHDRAEAFF. CDR3 DNA: TGTGCCAGTAGTTTTCACGACAGGGCTGAAGCTTTCTTT.

The chain uses TRBV10-2 and TRBJ2-3; 9 bases align to TRBD2. Looked up from germline, CDR1 is WSHSY and CDR2 is SAAADI. With 0 bases clipped from V and 4 bases from J, the junction kept 8 bases outside the gene matches. The CDR3 length is 17 residues. DNA of the CDR3: TGCGCCAGCAGTGAGTCGATTGGACTAGCGTCTGCAGATACGCAGTATTTT. Protein: CASSESIGLASADTQYF.

This clone was detected a few times. The chain links TRBV7-8 to TRBJ1-1, with 9 bases fitting TRBD1. Germline V CDR1 and CDR2: SGHVS, FQNEAQ. The J segment lost 8 bases and the V segment lost 1 base, leaving 5 bases of the junction unmatched. CDR3 length: 14 residues. CDR3 DNA sequence: TGTGCCAGCAGCTTAGTACAGGGGGCGGCGGAAGCTTTCTTT. Translated: CASSLVQGAAEAFF.

The V and J genes are TRBV30 and TRBJ2-3; 12 nucleotides line up with TRBD2. The CDR3 sequence is 15 residues long. Germline CDR1 reads GTSNPN; CDR2 reads SVGIG (reference sequence). J was trimmed by 5 bases and V by 2 bases; bases with no gene match: 5. The CDR3 DNA is TGTGCCTGGAGTTCCCCGACTAGCGGGAGAGATACGCAGTATTTT. Its protein is CAWSSPTSGRDTQYF. The full variable domain, with the rest looked up from reference TRBV30 and TRBJ2-3, is SQTIHQWPATLVQPVGSPLSLECTVEGTSNPNLYWYRQAAGRGLQLLFYSVGIGQISSEVPQNLSASRPQDRQFILSSKKLLLSDSGFYLCAWSSPTSGRDTQYFGPGTRLTVL.

This chain links TRBV10-1 with TRBJ2-7; weak D call: TRBD2 (6 bases). The CDR3 totals 14 residues. With 6 bases removed from V and 0 bases from J, the gap between germline ends came to 12 bases. The germline CDR1 and CDR2 sequences are WNHNN and SYGVQD (reference sequence). CDR3 nucleotides: TGCGCCAGCAGCCCTTATAGCGGCTCCTACGAGCAGTACTTC. Translation gives CASSPYSGSYEQYF.

This sequence joins TRBV19 and TRBJ1-6; 8 positions match TRBD1. This CDR3 is 14 amino acids long. Germline-derived CDR1 and CDR2 are LNHDA and SQIVND (reference sequence). V lost 3 bases, J lost 11 bases, and 6 bases stayed unmatched. The CDR3 region is CASSIGQGAAPLHF. As DNA, the CDR3 is TGTGCCAGTAGTATTGGCCAGGGGGCGGCACCCCTCCACTTT.

The genes are TRBV19 and TRBJ1-5, with TRBD1 matching 7 bases. V lost 2 bases, J lost 6 bases, and 4 bases stayed unmatched. There are 14 residues in the CDR3. Germline CDR1 LNHDA, CDR2 SQIVND (reference sequence). The CDR3 spells CASSITGAGQPQHF. CDR3 sequence (DNA): TGTGCCAGTAGTATAACAGGGGCAGGTCAGCCCCAGCATTTT.

In DNA form, the CDR3 reads TGTGCCAGTAGTCTCCCGGGAGGGCGTGAGACCCAGTACTTC. Protein product: CASSLPGGRETQYF. The J gene is TRBJ2-5, the V gene TRBV19; 8 bases match TRBD2. Trimming cost V 5 bases and J 5 bases; bases outside gene matches: 7. CDR1 LNHDA and CDR2 SQIVND come from the germline V gene (reference sequence). The CDR3 has 14 residues.

The CDR3 region has the DNA TGTGCCAGCAGCTCGGCGACAGGGGGAAAAGGGAGCGAGCAGTACTTC. Its protein is CASSSATGGKGSEQYF. V gene TRBV7-9 combines with J gene TRBJ2-7, with 9 positions matching TRBD1. The CDR3 covers 16 residues. V was clipped by 4 bases and J by 6 bases; unmatched bases: 13. The germline gives CDR1 SEHNR, CDR2 FQNEAQ (reference sequence).

The chain joins TRBV28 to TRBJ2-7, with D perhaps TRBD2 (5 bases). The CDR3 contains 17 residues. V was pared by 1 base and J by 0 bases, with 16 bases between. The germline V gene has CDR1 MDHEN and CDR2 SYDVKM. In nucleotides, the CDR3 is TGTGCCAGCAGTTTATTAGGCCGGTGGGGAGCCTCCTACGAGCAGTACTTC. This encodes CASSLLGRWGASYEQYF.

V is TRBV21-1 and J is TRBJ2-5; the table calls TRBD2, which could not be checked here. TRBV21-1 is an annotated pseudogene. The CDR3 has 18 amino acids. This CDR3 is CASSKGPPTSGGQETQYF. The CDR3, as DNA: TGTGCCAGCAGCAAAGGCCCCCCGACTAGCGGAGGGCAAGAGACCCAGTACTTC.

The chain employs TRBV4-1 and TRBJ2-2; 11 bases match TRBD1. There are 18 residues in the CDR3. V gave up 0 bases and J gave up 3 bases; unmatched junction bases: 6. Germline V gene lookup returns CDR1 MGHRA and CDR2 YSYEKL. CDR3 protein: CASSQEMDRGLYTGELFF. The CDR3 nucleotides are TGCGCCAGCAGCCAAGAAATGGACAGGGGGCTTTACACCGGGGAGCTGTTTTTT.

This clone was seen a single time. The chain is built from TRBV6-5 and TRBJ2-2, with TRBD1 as a possible D gene (5 bases). Germline V CDR1 and CDR2: MNHEY, SVGAGI. Trimming stripped 4 bases from V and 1 base from J, with 7 bases between. The CDR3 is made up of 14 amino acids. The CDR3 DNA follows: TGTGCCAGCAGTTGGGGCAGGAACACCGGGGAGCTGTTTTTT. Its protein is CASSWGRNTGELFF.

This chain joins TRBV29-1 and TRBJ1-1, with 9 positions matching TRBD1. The germline gives CDR1 SQVTM, CDR2 ANQGSEA. The V and J ends lost 7 bases and 5 bases, in that order; junction bases with no gene match: 8. This CDR3 contains 13 residues. This chain's CDR3 is CSAPGQGGTEAFF. CDR3 in DNA: TGCAGCGCCCCGGGACAGGGAGGGACTGAAGCTTTCTTT.

Only a few counts were recorded for this clone. The rearrangement links TRBV13 to TRBJ2-3; 13 bases match TRBD2. Germline CDR1 reads PRHDT; CDR2 reads FYEKMQ (reference sequence). The CDR3 sequence is 18 residues long. Germline trimming cut 5 bases from V and 4 bases from J; bases unmatched to any gene: 12. CDR3 protein: CASSRPQLAGGLSDTQYF. In nucleotides, the CDR3 is TGTGCCAGCAGCCGCCCACAACTAGCGGGAGGGTTATCAGATACGCAGTATTTT.

The CDR3 region is CATMGVGETQYF. The CDR3 DNA sequence: TGTGCCACCATGGGAGTCGGGGAGACCCAGTACTTC. The chain has TRBV24-1 and TRBJ2-5; D perhaps matches TRBD2 (5 bases). Per the germline V gene, CDR1 is KGHDR and CDR2 is SFDVKD. The CDR3 extends over 12 amino acids. Trimming shortened V by 8 bases and J by 5 bases, and 11 bases separated the two germline ends.

The chain joins TRBV7-2 to TRBJ1-6, with D perhaps TRBD1 (6 bases). Per the germline V gene, CDR1 is SGHTA and CDR2 is FQGNSA. The CDR3 covers 15 residues. Trimming cost V 5 bases and J 1 base, with 9 bases left between them. Here the CDR3 DNA reads TGTGCCAGCAGCGAAACAGGGTCCTATAATTCACCCCTCCACTTT. Translation: CASSETGSYNSPLHF.

The chain joins TRBV9 to TRBJ1-5; D may be TRBD1 (6 bases). V lost 4 bases, J lost 7 bases, and 18 bases lay in between. This CDR3 contains 15 residues. Germline V lookup: CDR1 SGDLS, CDR2 YYNGEE. The CDR3 sequence is CASSPSGGATQPQHF. Here the CDR3 DNA reads TGTGCCAGCAGCCCTAGCGGGGGCGCAACACAGCCCCAGCATTTT.

This rearrangement joins TRBV23-1 to TRBJ1-2; 10 bases fit TRBD1. TRBV23-1 is designated an ORF whose function remains uncertain. CDR3 length equals 14 residues. Trimming removed 3 bases from V and 2 bases from J; junction bases left unmatched: 0. This CDR3 is CASSQTGGNYGYTF. As DNA, the CDR3 is TGCGCCAGCAGTCAGACAGGGGGCAACTATGGCTACACCTTC.

The chain is built from TRBV29-1 and TRBJ2-3; a possible D gene is TRBD2 (6 bases). This CDR3 is 13 amino acids long. Deletions cut 4 bases from V and 1 base from J, with 9 bases between. Germline CDR1 and CDR2: SQVTM and ANQGSEA. CDR3 protein: CSVVGGGTDTQYF. The CDR3 DNA sequence: TGCAGCGTTGTGGGGGGTGGCACAGATACGCAGTATTTT.

The chain couples TRBV11-3 to TRBJ1-2; 7 nucleotides line up with TRBD1. V shed 5 bases, J shed 0 bases, and the junction held 6 bases outside the gene matches. The CDR3 has 15 residues. Germline V gene data show CDR1 as SGHNT and CDR2 as YENEEA. In nucleotides, the CDR3 is TGTGCCAGCAGCCCGACAGGGCCCCCTAACTATGGCTACACCTTC. Its translation is CASSPTGPPNYGYTF. The variable domain in full, with the rest retrieved from reference TRBV11-3 and TRBJ1-2, is EAGVVQSPRYKIIEKKQPVAFWCNPISGHNTLYWYLQNLGQGPELLIRYENEEAVDDSQLPKDRFSAERLKGVDSTLKIQPAELGDSAVYLCASSPTGPPNYGYTFGSGTRLTVV.

This clone showed up just once. The chain uses TRBV7-8 and TRBJ2-7; 8 positions match TRBD2. This CDR3 spans 15 amino acids. The germline CDR1 and CDR2 sequences are SGHVS and FQNEAQ. The V gene end was trimmed by 8 bases and the J gene end by 3 bases; junction bases not matched to a gene: 12. CDR3: CASSALKAGVYEQYV. The CDR3 DNA reads TGTGCCAGCTCCGCTCTCAAAGCGGGAGTCTACGAGCAGTACGTC.

This clone was counted once. V gene TRBV28 combines with J gene TRBJ2-7, with D tentatively TRBD1 (6 bases). V was cut by 3 bases and J by 2 bases, with 17 bases left in between. The CDR3 sequence is 16 residues long. Germline CDR1 reads MDHEN; CDR2 reads SYDVKM. CDR3 region: CASSFRSGVLAYEQYF. The CDR3 DNA reads TGTGCCAGCAGTTTCCGGTCAGGGGTATTGGCCTACGAGCAGTACTTC.

The table lists this clone with a few counts. The rearrangement uses TRBV24-1 and TRBJ2-1; D is ambiguous. The germline V gene encodes CDR1 KGHDR and CDR2 SFDVKD. The CDR3 totals 16 residues. The V gene lost 2 bases and the J gene lost 6 bases, with 16 bases spanning the gap. The CDR3 DNA reads as TGTGCCACCAGTGATTCCCCTTCAAGAGGAATCAATGAGCAGTTCTTC. It translates to CATSDSPSRGINEQFF.

This clone was seen more than once but under ten times. The chain is built from TRBV24-1 and TRBJ1-2, with no clear D. With 5 bases removed from V and 3 bases from J, the gap between germline ends came to 15 bases. Per germline, CDR1 KGHDR and CDR2 SFDVKD. There are 15 residues in the CDR3. The CDR3 DNA sequence: TGTGCCACCAGTGCCTCCCGAGGTTATGACTATGGCTACACCTTC. Its protein is CATSASRGYDYGYTF.

V usage is TRBV19 and J usage is TRBJ2-7; TRBD1 agrees at 9 bases. Looked up from germline, CDR1 is LNHDA and CDR2 is SQIVND (reference sequence). The CDR3 is 14 residues long. The V and J ends lost 4 bases and 4 bases, in that order; junction bases with no gene match: 5. CDR3 sequence: CASSTGTGTYEQYV. Written as DNA, the CDR3 is TGTGCCAGTAGTACCGGGACAGGGACATACGAGCAGTACGTC.

This clone appeared a few times. The rearrangement joins TRBV4-1 to TRBJ1-1, with D hard to call. The CDR3 has 14 residues. The V end was cut by 4 bases, the J end by 1 base, with 10 bases between. Germline V CDR1 and CDR2: MGHRA, YSYEKL. The CDR3: CASSLGGRNTEAFF. The CDR3 region has the DNA TGCGCCAGCAGCCTCGGAGGCAGGAACACTGAAGCTTTCTTT.

The J gene is TRBJ2-3, the V gene TRBV9, with 9 bases lining up with TRBD2. Per germline, CDR1 SGDLS and CDR2 YYNGEE. CDR3 length equals 17 residues. Trimming cost V 0 bases and J 0 bases; bases outside gene matches: 5. CDR3 protein: CASSVVGLAGSTDTQYF. The CDR3 nucleotides read TGTGCCAGCAGCGTAGTGGGACTAGCCGGGAGCACAGATACGCAGTATTTT.